Listed here are 27 T cell receptor beta chains from one sample, sequenced in a study of PD-1 blockade in classical Hodgkin lymphoma. Generated by immunoSEQ multiplex PCR, the TCRdb table keeps only in-frame clones and is missing some. The sample lists roughly 12,000 clones; roughly three quarters were seen once. All patients relapsed after autologous stem cell transplantation, and brentuximab vedotin exposure varied. Thawed PBMCs were subjected to magnetic negative selection, which yielded isolated CD8+ T cells. Specimen: CD8+ T cells from blood, collected at baseline. The receptors were gathered from a human donor with classical Hodgkin lymphoma.

This clone has a single count. For the CDR3, the DNA is TGTGCCAGCAGCCCCGAGGGGGCGGTAACAGATACGCAGTATTTT. This gives the protein CASSPEGAVTDTQYF. The chain has TRBV7-9 and TRBJ2-3; 7 bases align to TRBD1. This CDR3 contains 15 residues. Losses at the gene ends were 5 bases for V and 3 bases for J; bases not matched to a gene: 8. Germline V gene lookup returns CDR1 SEHNR and CDR2 FQNEAQ (reference sequence). Drawing the rest from reference TRBV7-9 and TRBJ2-3, the complete variable domain is DTGVSQNPRHKITKRGQNVTFRCDPISEHNRLYWYRQTLGQGPEFLTYFQNEAQLEKSRLLSDRFSAERPKGSFSTLEIQRTEQGDSAMYLCASSPEGAVTDTQYFGPGTRLTVL.

This clone was picked up a small number of times. The chain couples TRBV4-1 to TRBJ2-1; the match to TRBD1 covers 7 bases. This CDR3 spans 16 amino acids. V lost 1 base to trimming and J lost 3 bases; unmatched junction nucleotides: 6. Germline V lookup: CDR1 MGHRA, CDR2 YSYEKL. The CDR3 loop is CASSQAAGGFYNEQFF. The CDR3 nucleotides are TGCGCCAGCAGCCAAGCGGCAGGGGGATTCTACAATGAGCAGTTCTTC.

The V gene is TRBV9, the J gene TRBJ1-1; 7 bases agree with TRBD1. V shed 5 bases, J shed 3 bases, and the junction held 4 bases outside the gene matches. The length of the CDR3 is 13 residues. The germline V gene has CDR1 SGDLS and CDR2 YYNGEE. The CDR3 DNA is TGTGCCAGCAGTTCAGGGGGGGACACTGAAGCTTTCTTT. Protein: CASSSGGDTEAFF.

V is TRBV6-5 and J is TRBJ1-5; TRBD1 might be the D (5 bases). V gave up 6 bases and J gave up 6 bases, with 18 bases separating them. In germline, CDR1 is MNHEY, CDR2 SVGAGI. The CDR3 sequence is 15 residues long. The DNA for the CDR3 is TGTGCCAGCAGGCCCTTCGGACAAGGAGGTCAGCCCCAGCATTTT. It is translated as CASRPFGQGGQPQHF.

A single count supports this clone. The chain employs TRBV30 and TRBJ1-1, with D perhaps TRBD1 (5 bases). This CDR3 contains 14 residues. From germline, CDR1 is GTSNPN and CDR2 SVGIG (reference sequence). The V and J ends lost 8 bases and 3 bases respectively, with 19 bases between them. This chain's CDR3 is CAGAPGLSYTEAFF. The CDR3 bases are TGTGCCGGGGCCCCCGGCCTGTCATACACTGAAGCTTTCTTT.

Concerning this clone: Germline is not matched at one junction end, which may reflect a read error. The CDR3 DNA reads as TGCGCCAGCAGGTTGGACTTCAACAATGAGCAGTTCTTC. Translation gives CASRLDFNNEQFF. The chain links TRBV5-1 to TRBJ2-1, with D tentatively TRBD2 (5 bases). This CDR3 has 13 amino acids. Germline V gene sequence: CDR1 SGHRS, CDR2 YFSETQ.

As DNA, the CDR3 is TGTGCCAGCAGCGGGGACTCGGGACTAGCGCACGAGCAGTACTTC. It yields the protein CASSGDSGLAHEQYF. The genes are TRBV9 and TRBJ2-7; 10 bases align to TRBD2. Unmatched junction bases numbered 8, after V lost 3 bases and J lost 5 bases. CDR1 and CDR2 from the germline V gene are SGDLS and YYNGEE. CDR3 length: 15 residues.

This sequence joins TRBV27 and TRBJ2-1; D is unresolved. With 0 bases removed from V and 8 bases from J, the gap between germline ends came to 8 bases. This CDR3 is 13 amino acids long. CDR1 is MNHEY and CDR2 is SMNVEV in the germline V gene (reference sequence). The CDR3, as DNA: TGTGCCAGCAGTTTATCCGAGGCCCATGAGCAGTTCTTC. This gives the protein CASSLSEAHEQFF.

The V and J genes are TRBV7-7 and TRBJ2-5, with D possibly TRBD1 on 5 matching bases. Germline V gene sequence: CDR1 SSHAT, CDR2 FNYEAQ (reference sequence). This CDR3 contains 13 residues. V shed 5 bases and J shed 5 bases, with 12 bases lying between them. The DNA for the CDR3 is TGTGCCAGCAGCGACAGTTTGGGCGAGACCCAGTACTTC. It encodes CASSDSLGETQYF.

The CDR3 loop is CASSHTSGAFGFNNEQFF. CDR3 DNA sequence: TGTGCCAGCAGCCACACTAGCGGGGCCTTCGGGTTTAACAATGAGCAGTTCTTC. This chain connects TRBV5-6 to TRBJ2-1, with 10 bases matching TRBD2. The CDR3 extends over 18 amino acids. The germline gives CDR1 SGHDT, CDR2 YYEEEE. After removal of 4 bases from V and 5 bases from J, the junction contained 15 bases not matched to a gene.

The V gene is TRBV5-1, the J gene TRBJ2-5, with TRBD2 matching over 9 bases. CDR3 length: 17 amino acids. The V gene's germline CDR1 is SGHRS and CDR2 YFSETQ. V shed 1 base and J 1 base; nucleotides not matched to a gene: 8. CDR3 nucleotides: TGCGCCAGCAGCTTGATTGGTAGCGGGGGATCCCAAGAGACCCAGTACTTC. Protein: CASSLIGSGGSQETQYF.

The rearrangement uses TRBV2 and TRBJ1-1; the D is unclear. V was clipped by 6 bases and J by 7 bases, with 18 bases between them. The CDR3 has 14 amino acids. Looked up from germline, CDR1 is SNHLY and CDR2 is FYNNEI. DNA for the CDR3: TGTGCCAGCAGCCCCCAACCCGAGGAGGGTGAAGCTTTCTTT. It is translated as CASSPQPEEGEAFF.

V is TRBV2 and J is TRBJ1-5; the match to TRBD1 covers 7 bases. The germline V gene has CDR1 SNHLY and CDR2 FYNNEI. CDR3 length: 14 residues. V lost 7 bases, J lost 3 bases, and 6 bases stayed unmatched. This CDR3 is CASTGQLFNQPQHF. In DNA form, the CDR3 reads TGTGCCAGCACGGGACAGCTGTTCAATCAGCCCCAGCATTTT.

V usage is TRBV11-1 and J usage is TRBJ2-7; D unresolved. CDR3 length: 13 amino acids. Germline lookup yields CDR1 SGHAT and CDR2 FQDESV (reference sequence). The V and J ends lost 1 base and 3 bases respectively, with 7 bases between them. The CDR3, as DNA: TGTGCCAGCAGCTTAGGGCGGCTCTACGAGCAGTACTTC. Its protein product is CASSLGRLYEQYF.

This clone has only one observation. The chain couples TRBV7-9 to TRBJ1-2; TRBD1 matches 9 bases. The CDR3 totals 15 residues. Germline V gene sequence: CDR1 SEHNR, CDR2 FQNEAQ (reference sequence). After removal of 5 bases from V and 11 bases from J, the junction contained 15 bases not matched to a gene. CDR3 sequence: CASSPRDRERLMYTF. For the CDR3, the DNA is TGTGCCAGCAGCCCGCGGGACAGGGAAAGGTTAATGTACACCTTC.

The chain links TRBV5-1 to TRBJ1-4, with TRBD1 matching over 7 bases. Trimming cost V 4 bases and J 0 bases; bases outside gene matches: 9. CDR3 size: 17 residues. In germline, CDR1 is SGHRS, CDR2 YFSETQ. CDR3 DNA: TGCGCCAGCAGCCCAACTGGGGACAGAGCAACTAATGAAAAACTGTTTTTT. Its protein is CASSPTGDRATNEKLFF.

The chain links TRBV7-8 to TRBJ1-5; D perhaps matches TRBD1 (6 bases). The CDR3 has 17 residues. Germline lookup yields CDR1 SGHVS and CDR2 FQNEAQ. V dropped 1 base and J dropped 3 bases, with 16 bases sitting between them. CDR3 sequence: CASSLGFRGGDNQPQHF. The CDR3 DNA is TGTGCCAGCAGCTTAGGGTTCCGGGGGGGCGACAATCAGCCCCAGCATTTT.

The V gene is TRBV30, the J gene TRBJ1-2; D gene unclear. Trimming took 5 bases from V and 2 from J, leaving 15 bases between them. This CDR3 is built from 14 residues. The V gene's germline CDR1 is GTSNPN and CDR2 SVGIG (reference sequence). The CDR3 region is CAWDSDSKNYGYTF. In DNA, the CDR3 is TGTGCCTGGGATTCGGACTCTAAGAACTATGGCTACACCTTC.

This chain links TRBV7-6 with TRBJ2-3; possible D gene TRBD1, 6 bases. Looked up from germline, CDR1 is SGHVS and CDR2 is FNYEAQ. With 2 bases removed from V and 3 bases from J, the gap between germline ends came to 9 bases. This CDR3 spans 14 amino acids. CDR3 protein: CASSLWQGTDTQYF. For the CDR3, the DNA is TGTGCCAGCAGCTTATGGCAGGGGACAGATACGCAGTATTTT.

This clone rates as medium-sized. The chain couples TRBV20-1 to TRBJ2-3, with D possibly matching TRBD2 (6 bases). The germline gives CDR1 DFQATT, CDR2 SNEGSKA (reference sequence). There are 10 residues in the CDR3. Deletions cut 5 bases from V and 6 bases from J, with 6 bases between. This CDR3 is CSAGGDTQYF. DNA of the CDR3: TGCAGTGCTGGGGGGGATACGCAGTATTTT.

The chain joins TRBV6-4 to TRBJ2-1, with a weak D call TRBD1 (6 bases). CDR1 and CDR2 (germline): MRHNA, SNTAGT. The CDR3 has 15 residues. V gave up 7 bases and J gave up 7 bases, with 20 bases separating them. DNA for the CDR3: TGTGCCAGCACCCCTCTCCGGGCTAGGGGGAATGAGCAGTTCTTC. Translation gives CASTPLRARGNEQFF.

This rearrangement joins TRBV19 to TRBJ1-1, with unresolved D. Looked up from germline, CDR1 is LNHDA and CDR2 is SQIVND (reference sequence). The CDR3 runs to 13 residues. V lost 1 base, J lost 6 bases, and 9 bases lay in between. The CDR3 DNA is TGTGCCAGTAGTATAGCGGGTTTGGCTGAAGCTTTCTTT. This gives the protein CASSIAGLAEAFF.

Regarding this clone: The junction departs from the called germline gene at one end, perhaps through a read error. In DNA, the CDR3 is TGTGCCAGCAGTTCCGGCCCCTTAGGGGAGCAGTACTTC. Protein: CASSSGPLGEQYF. The chain joins TRBV10-3 to TRBJ2-7; no reliable D call. The V gene's germline CDR1 is ENHRY and CDR2 SYGVKD. The CDR3 length is 13 residues.

This clone was observed a few times. This chain uses TRBV9 with TRBJ1-6, with D perhaps TRBD1 (6 bases). Germline CDR1 reads SGDLS; CDR2 reads YYNGEE. V lost 4 bases to trimming and J lost 7 bases, with 15 bases between them. The CDR3 length is 15 residues. CDR3 protein: CASSPFGGENSPLHF. The CDR3, as DNA: TGTGCCAGCAGCCCCTTCGGGGGCGAGAATTCACCCCTCCACTTT. Combining the CDR3 with reference TRBV9 and TRBJ1-6 gives the whole variable domain DSGVTQTPKHLITATGQRVTLRCSPRSGDLSVYWYQQSLDQGLQFLIQYYNGEERAKGNILERFSAQQFPDLHSELNLSSLELGDSALYFCASSPFGGENSPLHFGNGTRLTVT.

V usage is TRBV10-1 and J usage is TRBJ2-7; D gene ambiguous. Trimming removed 7 bases at V and 0 bases at J, with 10 bases between. Germline assignment: CDR1 WNHNN and CDR2 SYGVQD (reference sequence). This CDR3 contains 13 residues. The CDR3 spells CASKWAFSYEQYF. The CDR3, as DNA: TGCGCCAGCAAATGGGCCTTCTCCTACGAGCAGTACTTC.

The chain is built from TRBV30 and TRBJ2-7, with D perhaps TRBD2 (8 bases). This CDR3 contains 16 residues. Trimming removed 8 bases at V and 2 bases at J, with 25 bases between. Germline CDR1 reads GTSNPN; CDR2 reads SVGIG (reference sequence). The CDR3 region is CARGGKTGTVPYEQYF. Here the CDR3 DNA reads TGTGCCCGGGGGGGAAAGACAGGGACAGTTCCCTACGAGCAGTACTTC.

V gene TRBV6-5 combines with J gene TRBJ1-1; D may be TRBD1 (6 bases). This CDR3 comprises 16 residues. The germline V gene encodes CDR1 MNHEY and CDR2 SVGAGI. With 2 bases removed from V and 8 bases from J, the gap between germline ends came to 21 bases. The CDR3 sequence: CASSYTVDRREGEAFF. Written as DNA, the CDR3 is TGTGCCAGCAGTTACACCGTTGACAGGCGGGAAGGCGAAGCTTTCTTT.